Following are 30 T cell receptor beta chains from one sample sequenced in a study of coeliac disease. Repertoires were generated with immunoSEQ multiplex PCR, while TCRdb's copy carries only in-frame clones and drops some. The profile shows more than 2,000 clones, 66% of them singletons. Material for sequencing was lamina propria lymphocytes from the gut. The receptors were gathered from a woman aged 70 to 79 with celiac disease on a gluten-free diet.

This CDR3 reads CASSSLSTDTQYF. The CDR3 bases are TGCGCCAGCAGTTCCCTTAGCACAGATACGCAGTATTTT. The rearrangement links TRBV5-1 to TRBJ2-3; D gene unclear. CDR3 length equals 13 residues. Germline V gene lookup returns CDR1 SGHRS and CDR2 YFSETQ. V was pared by 5 bases and J by 0 bases, with 7 bases between.

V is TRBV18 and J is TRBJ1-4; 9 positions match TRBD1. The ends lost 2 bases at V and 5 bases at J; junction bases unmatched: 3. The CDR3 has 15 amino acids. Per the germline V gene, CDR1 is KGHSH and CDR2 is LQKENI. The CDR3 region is CASSPRQGENEKLFF. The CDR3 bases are TGTGCCAGCTCACCAAGACAGGGGGAGAATGAAAAACTGTTTTTT.

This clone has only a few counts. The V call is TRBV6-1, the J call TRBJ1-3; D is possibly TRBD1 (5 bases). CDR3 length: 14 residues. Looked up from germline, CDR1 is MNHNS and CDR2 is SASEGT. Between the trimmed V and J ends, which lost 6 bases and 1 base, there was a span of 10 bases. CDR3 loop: CASRLTASGNTIYF. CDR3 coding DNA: TGTGCCAGCAGGTTGACAGCTTCTGGAAACACCATATATTTT.

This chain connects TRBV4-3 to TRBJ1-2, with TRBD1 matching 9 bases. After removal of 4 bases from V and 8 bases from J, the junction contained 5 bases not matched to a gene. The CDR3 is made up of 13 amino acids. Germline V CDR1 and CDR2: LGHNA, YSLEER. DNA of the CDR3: TGCGCCAGCAGCCTACAGGGGGCGAAAGGCTACACCTTC. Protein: CASSLQGAKGYTF.

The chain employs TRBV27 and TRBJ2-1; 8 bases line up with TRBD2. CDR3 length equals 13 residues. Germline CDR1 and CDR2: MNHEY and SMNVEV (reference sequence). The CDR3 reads CASGSGSVNEQFF. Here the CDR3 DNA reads TGTGCTTCGGGGAGCGGGAGTGTAAATGAGCAGTTCTTC.

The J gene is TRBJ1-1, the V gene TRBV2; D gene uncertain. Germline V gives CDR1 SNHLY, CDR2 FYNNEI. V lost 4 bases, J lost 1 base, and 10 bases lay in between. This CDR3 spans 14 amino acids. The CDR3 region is CASSVWAQNTEAFF. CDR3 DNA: TGTGCCAGCAGTGTTTGGGCTCAGAACACTGAAGCTTTCTTT.

CDR3 in DNA: TGTGCCTGGAGTGGACTTGGCTACACCTTC. It translates to CAWSGLGYTF. The V and J genes are TRBV30 and TRBJ1-2; D is unresolved. V was trimmed by 1 base and J by 7 bases, leaving 4 bases between them. The CDR3 totals 10 residues. The germline V gene has CDR1 GTSNPN and CDR2 SVGIG (reference sequence).

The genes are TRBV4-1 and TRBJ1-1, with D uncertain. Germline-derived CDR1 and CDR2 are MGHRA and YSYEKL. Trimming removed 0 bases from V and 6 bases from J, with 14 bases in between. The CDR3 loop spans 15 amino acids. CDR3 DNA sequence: TGCGCCAGCAGCCAAGACTTTTCGGGTCGGCCTGAAGCTTTCTTT. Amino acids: CASSQDFSGRPEAFF.

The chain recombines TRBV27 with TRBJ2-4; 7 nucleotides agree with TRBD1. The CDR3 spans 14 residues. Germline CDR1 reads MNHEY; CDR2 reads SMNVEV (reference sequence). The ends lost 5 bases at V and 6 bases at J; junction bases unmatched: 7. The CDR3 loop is CASSPAGDRNIQYF. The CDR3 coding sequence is TGTGCCAGCAGTCCCGCTGGGGACAGAAACATTCAGTACTTC.

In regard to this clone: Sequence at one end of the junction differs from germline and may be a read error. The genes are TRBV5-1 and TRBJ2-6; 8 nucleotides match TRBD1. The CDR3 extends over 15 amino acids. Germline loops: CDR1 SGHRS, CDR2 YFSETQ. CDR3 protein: CASSPQGAGANVLTF. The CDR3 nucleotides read TGTGCCAGCAGCCCACAGGGGGCTGGGGCCAACGTCCTGACTTTC.

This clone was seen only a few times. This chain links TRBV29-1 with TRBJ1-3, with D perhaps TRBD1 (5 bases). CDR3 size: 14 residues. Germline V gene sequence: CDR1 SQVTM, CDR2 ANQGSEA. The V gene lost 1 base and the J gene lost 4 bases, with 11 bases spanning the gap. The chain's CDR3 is CSVEVWTPGNTIYF. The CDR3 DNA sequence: TGCAGCGTTGAAGTCTGGACACCGGGAAACACCATATATTTT.

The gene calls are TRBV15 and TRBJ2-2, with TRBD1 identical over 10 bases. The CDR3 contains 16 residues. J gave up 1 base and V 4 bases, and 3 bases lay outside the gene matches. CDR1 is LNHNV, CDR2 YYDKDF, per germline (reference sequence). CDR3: CATSTWTGGNTGELFF. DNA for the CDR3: TGTGCCACCAGCACCTGGACAGGGGGGAACACCGGGGAGCTGTTTTTT.

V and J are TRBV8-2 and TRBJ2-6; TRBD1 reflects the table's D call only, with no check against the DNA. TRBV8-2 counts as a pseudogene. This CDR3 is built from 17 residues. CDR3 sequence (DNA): TGTGGCACGCAAAAGAAGATAACACAAAGTCGGGCCAACGTCCTGACTTTC. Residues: CGTQKKITQSRANVLTF.

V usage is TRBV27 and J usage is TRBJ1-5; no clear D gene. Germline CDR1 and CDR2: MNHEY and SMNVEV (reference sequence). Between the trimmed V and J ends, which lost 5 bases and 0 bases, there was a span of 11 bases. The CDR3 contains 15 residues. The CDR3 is CASSKTISSNQPQHF. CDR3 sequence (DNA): TGTGCCAGCAGTAAGACAATTTCTAGCAATCAGCCCCAGCATTTT.

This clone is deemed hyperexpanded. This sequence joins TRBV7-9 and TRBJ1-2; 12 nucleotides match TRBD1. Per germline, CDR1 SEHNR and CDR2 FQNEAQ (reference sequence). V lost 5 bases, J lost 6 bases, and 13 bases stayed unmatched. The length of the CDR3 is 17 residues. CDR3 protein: CASSPGTGGIREDGYTF. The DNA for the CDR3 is TGTGCCAGCAGCCCCGGGACAGGGGGCATAAGAGAAGATGGCTACACCTTC.

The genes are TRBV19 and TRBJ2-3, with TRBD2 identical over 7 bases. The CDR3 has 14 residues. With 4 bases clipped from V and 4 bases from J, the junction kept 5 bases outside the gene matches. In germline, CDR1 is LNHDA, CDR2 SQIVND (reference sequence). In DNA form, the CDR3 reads TGTGCCAGTAGTACGGGGAGGGATGCAGATACGCAGTATTTT. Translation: CASSTGRDADTQYF.

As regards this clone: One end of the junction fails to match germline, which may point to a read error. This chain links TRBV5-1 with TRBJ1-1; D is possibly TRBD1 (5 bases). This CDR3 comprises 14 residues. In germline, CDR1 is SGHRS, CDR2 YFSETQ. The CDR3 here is CASSFQGGRTEAFF. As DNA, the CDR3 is TGTGCCAGCAGCTTCCAGGGAGGGCGGACTGAAGCTTTCTTT. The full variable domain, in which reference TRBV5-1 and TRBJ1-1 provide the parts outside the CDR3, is KAGVTQTPRYLIKTRGQQVTLSCSPISGHRSVSWYQQTPGQGLQFLFEYFSETQRNKGNFPGRFSGRQFSNSRSEMNVSTLELGDSALYLCASSFQGGRTEAFFGQGTRLTVV.

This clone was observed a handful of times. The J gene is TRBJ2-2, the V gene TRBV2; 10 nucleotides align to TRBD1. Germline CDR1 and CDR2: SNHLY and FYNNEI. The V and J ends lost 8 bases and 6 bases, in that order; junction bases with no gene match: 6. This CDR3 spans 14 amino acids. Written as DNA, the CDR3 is TGTGCCAGCGGTGGGACAGGGGTAGCCGGGGAGCTGTTTTTT. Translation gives CASGGTGVAGELFF.

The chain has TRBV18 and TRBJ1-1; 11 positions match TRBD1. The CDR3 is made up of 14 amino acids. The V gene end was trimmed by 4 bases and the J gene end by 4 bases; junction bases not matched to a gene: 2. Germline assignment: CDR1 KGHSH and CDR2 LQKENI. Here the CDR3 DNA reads TGTGCCAGCTCACAAGGACAGGGGGCCACTGAAGCTTTCTTT. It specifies CASSQGQGATEAFF.

The CDR3, as DNA: TGTGCCAGCAGTGAGGGACAGGGGGGTTCACCCCTCCACTTT. Encoded protein: CASSEGQGGSPLHF. This chain uses TRBV6-1 with TRBJ1-6; 11 bases map to TRBD1. This CDR3 region has 14 residues. J was trimmed by 9 bases and V by 3 bases; bases with no gene match: 1. CDR1 is MNHNS, CDR2 SASEGT, per germline.

The CDR3 DNA reads as TGCGCCAGCAGCTGGAACCCTCCCGGGACAGGGCCGGATGAGCAGTTCTTC. This sequence encodes CASSWNPPGTGPDEQFF. The V gene is TRBV5-1, the J gene TRBJ2-1, with TRBD1 identical over 9 bases. Germline values: CDR1 SGHRS, CDR2 YFSETQ. Losses at the gene ends were 3 bases for V and 8 bases for J; bases not matched to a gene: 15. This CDR3 has 17 amino acids.

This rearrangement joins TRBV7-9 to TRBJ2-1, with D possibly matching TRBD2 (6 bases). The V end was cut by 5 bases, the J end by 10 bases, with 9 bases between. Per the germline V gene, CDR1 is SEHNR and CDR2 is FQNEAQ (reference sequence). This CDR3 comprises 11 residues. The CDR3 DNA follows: TGTGCCAGCAGCCCGGGACTCGAGCAGTTCTTC. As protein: CASSPGLEQFF.

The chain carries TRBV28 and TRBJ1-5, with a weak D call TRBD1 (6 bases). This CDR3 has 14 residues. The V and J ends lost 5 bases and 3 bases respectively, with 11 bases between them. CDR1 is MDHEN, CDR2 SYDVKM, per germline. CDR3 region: CASSPGQFNQPQHF. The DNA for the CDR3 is TGTGCCAGCAGTCCGGGACAATTCAATCAGCCCCAGCATTTT.

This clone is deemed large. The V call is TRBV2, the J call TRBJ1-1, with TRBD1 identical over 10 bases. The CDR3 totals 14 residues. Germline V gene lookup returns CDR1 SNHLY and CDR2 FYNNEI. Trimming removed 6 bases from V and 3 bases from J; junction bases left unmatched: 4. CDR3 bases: TGTGCCAGCAGACAGGACAGGGGGTACACTGAAGCTTTCTTT. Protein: CASRQDRGYTEAFF.

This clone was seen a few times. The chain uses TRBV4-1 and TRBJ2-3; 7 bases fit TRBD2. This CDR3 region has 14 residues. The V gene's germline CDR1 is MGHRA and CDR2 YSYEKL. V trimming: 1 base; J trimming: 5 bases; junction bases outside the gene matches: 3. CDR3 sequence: CASSQGTSEDTQYF. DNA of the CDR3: TGCGCCAGCAGCCAAGGCACTAGCGAAGATACGCAGTATTTT.

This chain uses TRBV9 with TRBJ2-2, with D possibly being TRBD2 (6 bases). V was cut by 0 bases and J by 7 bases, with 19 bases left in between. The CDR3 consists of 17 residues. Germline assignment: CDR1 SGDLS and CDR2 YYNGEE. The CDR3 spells CASSVARAGSVHGELFF. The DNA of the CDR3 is TGTGCCAGCAGCGTAGCGCGTGCCGGGAGTGTGCACGGGGAGCTGTTTTTT.

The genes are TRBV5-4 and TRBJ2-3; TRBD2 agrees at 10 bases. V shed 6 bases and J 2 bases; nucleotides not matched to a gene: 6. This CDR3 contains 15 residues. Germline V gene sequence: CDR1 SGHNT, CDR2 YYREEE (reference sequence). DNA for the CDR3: TGTGCCAGCACCTCAGCGGGAGGGCCCACAGATACGCAGTATTTT. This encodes CASTSAGGPTDTQYF.

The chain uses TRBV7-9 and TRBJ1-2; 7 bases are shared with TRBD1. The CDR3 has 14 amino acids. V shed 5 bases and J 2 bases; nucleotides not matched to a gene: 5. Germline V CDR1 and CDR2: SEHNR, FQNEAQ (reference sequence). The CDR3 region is CASSPTGINYGYTF. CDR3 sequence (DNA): TGTGCCAGCAGCCCGACAGGGATCAACTATGGCTACACCTTC.

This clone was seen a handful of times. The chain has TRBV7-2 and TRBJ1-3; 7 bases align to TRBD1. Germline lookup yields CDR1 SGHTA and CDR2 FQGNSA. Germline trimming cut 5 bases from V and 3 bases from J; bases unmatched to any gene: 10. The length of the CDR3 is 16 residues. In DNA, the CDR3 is TGTGCCAGCAGCCCAGAAGGGACAGCTCGTGGAAACACCATATATTTT. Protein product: CASSPEGTARGNTIYF.

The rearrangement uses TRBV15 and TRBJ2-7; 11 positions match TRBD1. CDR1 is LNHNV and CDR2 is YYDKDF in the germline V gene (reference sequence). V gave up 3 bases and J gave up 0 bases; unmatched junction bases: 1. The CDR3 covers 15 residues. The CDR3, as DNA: TGTGCCACCAGCAGGGGGACAGGGGGCTCCTACGAGCAGTACTTC. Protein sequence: CATSRGTGGSYEQYF.